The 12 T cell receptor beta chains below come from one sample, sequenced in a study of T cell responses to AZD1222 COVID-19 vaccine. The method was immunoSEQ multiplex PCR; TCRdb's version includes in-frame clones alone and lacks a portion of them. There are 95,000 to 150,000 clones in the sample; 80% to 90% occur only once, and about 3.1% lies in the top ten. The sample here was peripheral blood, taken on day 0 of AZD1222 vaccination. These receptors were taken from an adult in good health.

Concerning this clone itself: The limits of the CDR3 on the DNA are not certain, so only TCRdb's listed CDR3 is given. CDR3 region: CATSDFGAGSGNEQFF. The V gene is TRBV24-1, the J gene TRBJ2-1. The length of the CDR3 is 16 amino acids, counting both ends. Per the germline V gene, CDR1 is KGHDR and CDR2 is SFDVKD.

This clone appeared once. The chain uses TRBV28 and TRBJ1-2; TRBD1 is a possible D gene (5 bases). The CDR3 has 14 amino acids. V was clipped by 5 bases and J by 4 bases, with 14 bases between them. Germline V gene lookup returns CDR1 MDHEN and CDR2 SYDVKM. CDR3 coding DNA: TGTGCCAGCAGTCTCGCGGGGCGCGGCTATGGCTACACCTTC. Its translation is CASSLAGRGYGYTF.

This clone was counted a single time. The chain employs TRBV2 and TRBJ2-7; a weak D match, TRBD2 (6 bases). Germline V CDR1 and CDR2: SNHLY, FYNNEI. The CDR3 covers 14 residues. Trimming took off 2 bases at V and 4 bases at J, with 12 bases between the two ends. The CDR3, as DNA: TGTGCCAGCAGTGAACAAGGCGCGGGATACGAGCAGTACTTC. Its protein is CASSEQGAGYEQYF.

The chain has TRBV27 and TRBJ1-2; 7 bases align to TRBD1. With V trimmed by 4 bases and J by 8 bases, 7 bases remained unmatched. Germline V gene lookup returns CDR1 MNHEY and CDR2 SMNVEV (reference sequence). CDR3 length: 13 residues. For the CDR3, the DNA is TGTGCCAGCAGTTCAATCCAGGGGGGAGGCTACACCTTC. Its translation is CASSSIQGGGYTF.

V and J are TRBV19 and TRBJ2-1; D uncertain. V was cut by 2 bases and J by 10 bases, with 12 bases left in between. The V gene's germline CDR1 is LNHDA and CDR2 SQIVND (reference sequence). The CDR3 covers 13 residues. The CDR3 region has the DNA TGTGCCAGTAGTATACGTCATCTAAGGGAGCAGTTCTTC. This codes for CASSIRHLREQFF.

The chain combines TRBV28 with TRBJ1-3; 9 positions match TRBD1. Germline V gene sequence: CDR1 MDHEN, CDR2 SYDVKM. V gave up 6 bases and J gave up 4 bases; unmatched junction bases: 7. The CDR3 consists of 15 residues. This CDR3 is CASSRDRATGNTIYF. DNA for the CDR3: TGTGCCAGCAGCCGGGACAGGGCGACGGGAAACACCATATATTTT.

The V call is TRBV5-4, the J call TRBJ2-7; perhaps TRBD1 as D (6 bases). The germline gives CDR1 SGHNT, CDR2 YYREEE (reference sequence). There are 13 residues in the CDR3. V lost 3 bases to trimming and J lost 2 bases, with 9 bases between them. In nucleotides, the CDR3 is TGTGCCAGCAGCTGGGGACAAGCCTACGAGCAGTACTTC. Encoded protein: CASSWGQAYEQYF.

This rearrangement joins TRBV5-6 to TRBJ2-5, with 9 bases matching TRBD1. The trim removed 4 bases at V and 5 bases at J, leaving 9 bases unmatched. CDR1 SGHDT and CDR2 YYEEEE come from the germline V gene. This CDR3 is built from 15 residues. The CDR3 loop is CASSREDRGHETQYF. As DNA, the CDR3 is TGTGCCAGCAGCCGGGAGGACAGGGGACACGAGACCCAGTACTTC.

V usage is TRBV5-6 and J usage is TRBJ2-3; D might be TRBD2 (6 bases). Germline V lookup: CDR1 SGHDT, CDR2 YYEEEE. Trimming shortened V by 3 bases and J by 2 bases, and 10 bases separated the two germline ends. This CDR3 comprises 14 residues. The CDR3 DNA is TGTGCCAGCAGCTCCGGACTAACCACAGATACGCAGTATTTT. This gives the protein CASSSGLTTDTQYF.

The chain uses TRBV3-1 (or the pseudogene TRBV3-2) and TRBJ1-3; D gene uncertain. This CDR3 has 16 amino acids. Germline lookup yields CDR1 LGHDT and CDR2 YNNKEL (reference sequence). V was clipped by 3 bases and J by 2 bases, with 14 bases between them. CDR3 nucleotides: TGTGCCAGCAGCCACTCCGGCGCAGGTCCTGGAAACACCATATATTTT. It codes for CASSHSGAGPGNTIYF.

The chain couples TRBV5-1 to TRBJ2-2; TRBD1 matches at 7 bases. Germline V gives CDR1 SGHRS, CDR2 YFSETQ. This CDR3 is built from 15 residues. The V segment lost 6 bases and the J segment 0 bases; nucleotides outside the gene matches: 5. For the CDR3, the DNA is TGCGCCAGCAACGGACAGGCTTCGAACACCGGGGAGCTGTTTTTT. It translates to CASNGQASNTGELFF.

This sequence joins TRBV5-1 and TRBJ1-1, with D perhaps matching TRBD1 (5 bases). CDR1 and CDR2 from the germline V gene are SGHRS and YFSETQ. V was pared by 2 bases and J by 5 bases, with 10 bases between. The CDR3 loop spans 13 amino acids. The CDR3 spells CASSFQGETEAFF. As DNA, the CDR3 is TGCGCCAGCAGCTTTCAGGGAGAGACTGAAGCTTTCTTT.